This T cell receptor (beta chain) appears in the sequencing data of a study of cytomegalovirus exposure and HLA in healthy donors. PCR used 60 Vbeta primers and 13 Jbeta primers. Only in-frame clones appear in the TCRdb table, and some are missing; sequencing was by immunoSEQ multiplex PCR. There are more than 100,000 clones in the sample; about three quarters occur only once, and approximately 8.2% lies in the top ten. The ends were cut back, 3 bases at V and 5 bases at J, with 8 bases in the middle. Germline loops: CDR1 MRHNA, CDR2 SNTAGT. CDR3 length: 14 residues. The specimen sequenced was PBMCs. This chain joins TRBV6-4 and TRBJ1-6, with D maybe TRBD1 (5 bases). The receptor was isolated from a woman in her thirties or forties in good health and CMV-seropositive. The CDR3 sequence is CASSEGGDNSPLHF. Here the CDR3 DNA reads TGTGCCAGCAGTGAGGGGGGGGATAATTCACCCCTCCACTTT.